What follows are 9 T cell receptor beta chains derived from one specimen sequenced in a study of shared clonotypes between healthy human individuals. The repertoire was sequenced with immunoSEQ multiplex PCR; TCRdb's copy has only in-frame clones and lacks some. The profile shows some 2 million clones, about 95% of them singletons. Naive-designated CD8 cells lacked CD45RO, were positively enriched for CCR7, and omitted terminally differentiated effector memory CD45RA+ cells. Sequencing used naive CD8+ T cells sorted from blood. Receptor source: a man aged 18-30 years in good health.

Regarding this clone: The sample holds other DNA sequences that translate to the same CDR3. V and J are TRBV4-3 and TRBJ2-2; 14 positions agree with TRBD2. The CDR3 contains 17 residues. CDR1 and CDR2 from the germline V gene are LGHNA and YSLEER. V dropped 3 bases and J dropped 5; count of bases not matched to a gene: 5. CDR3 region: CASSQGLAGVWTGELFF. The CDR3, as DNA: TGCGCCAGCAGCCAGGGACTAGCGGGAGTCTGGACCGGGGAGCTGTTTTTT.

To note about this clone: This specimen includes other DNA sequences encoding the same CDR3. The DNA for the CDR3 is TGTGCCAGCAGTTTGAGCGGCAGCTCCTACGAGCAGTACTTC. Translation gives CASSLSGSSYEQYF. The rearrangement joins TRBV27 to TRBJ2-7; a possible D gene is TRBD2 (5 bases). Germline V gene lookup returns CDR1 MNHEY and CDR2 SMNVEV (reference sequence). CDR3 length: 14 residues. V gave up 3 bases and J gave up 0 bases, with 9 bases separating them.

The chain uses TRBV13 and TRBJ2-1; 11 bases are shared with TRBD2. The germline CDR1 and CDR2 sequences are PRHDT and FYEKMQ (reference sequence). The CDR3 sequence is 14 residues long. V was pared by 6 bases and J by 8 bases, with 6 bases of the junction left unmatched. In nucleotides, the CDR3 is TGTGCCAGCAGGGACGGGACTAGCGGTTATGAGCAGTTCTTC. Amino acid sequence: CASRDGTSGYEQFF.

V gene TRBV5-1 combines with J gene TRBJ2-2; D gene uncertain. The CDR3 sequence is 15 residues long. Between the trimmed V and J ends, which lost 0 bases and 2 bases, there was a span of 8 bases. Germline loops: CDR1 SGHRS, CDR2 YFSETQ. This chain's CDR3 is CASSLVGLNTGELFF. CDR3 nucleotides: TGCGCCAGCAGCTTGGTCGGTCTTAACACCGGGGAGCTGTTTTTT.

CDR3 sequence (DNA): TGCGCCAGCAGCCAAGATCTGGGACCACTATCCTATCAGCCCCAGCATTTT. It is translated as CASSQDLGPLSYQPQHF. The V gene is TRBV4-1, the J gene TRBJ1-5, with D possibly being TRBD1 (5 bases). The CDR3 totals 17 residues. Trimming left V 0 bases short and J 5 bases short, with 17 bases between. From germline, CDR1 is MGHRA and CDR2 YSYEKL.

The chain employs TRBV15 and TRBJ2-7; D is unclear. Per germline, CDR1 LNHNV and CDR2 YYDKDF (reference sequence). The CDR3 contains 15 residues. Trimming shortened V by 0 bases and J by 0 bases, and 9 bases separated the two germline ends. CDR3 bases: TGTGCCACCAGCAGAGATCCCGAAAGCTCCTACGAGCAGTACTTC. Translating it yields CATSRDPESSYEQYF.

The chain joins TRBV7-8 to TRBJ1-4; D is perhaps TRBD1 (6 bases). Per germline, CDR1 SGHVS and CDR2 FQNEAQ. V lost 5 bases, J lost 3 bases, and 13 bases lay in between. This CDR3 spans 15 amino acids. In DNA, the CDR3 is TGTGCCAGCAGCCGAACAGGGCCCCCTAATGAAAAACTGTTTTTT. Translated, it gives CASSRTGPPNEKLFF. Looking up the rest from reference TRBV7-8 and TRBJ1-4 gives the full variable domain: GAGVSQSPRYKVAKRGQDVALRCDPISGHVSLFWYQQALGQGPEFLTYFQNEAQLDKSGLPSDRFFAERPEGSVSTLKIQRTQQEDSAVYLCASSRTGPPNEKLFFGSGTQLSVL.

The chain carries TRBV5-6 and TRBJ2-7, with D tentatively TRBD2 (5 bases). V lost 4 bases and J lost 6, with 11 bases in between. CDR1 and CDR2 (germline): SGHDT, YYEEEE. This CDR3 is built from 12 residues. DNA for the CDR3: TGTGCCAGCAGCCACATGAGCGGCGAGCAGTACTTC. It encodes CASSHMSGEQYF.

The chain uses TRBV10-3 and TRBJ1-6, with 9 bases identical to TRBD1. The CDR3 is made up of 15 amino acids. From germline, CDR1 is ENHRY and CDR2 SYGVKD. With 6 bases clipped from V and 8 bases from J, the junction kept 8 bases outside the gene matches. For the CDR3, the DNA is TGTGCCATCAGGCACGGGACAGGGTGGGATTCACCCCTCCACTTT. Protein product: CAIRHGTGWDSPLHF.